This T cell receptor (beta chain) was retrieved from a study of blood T cell repertoires in COVID-19 (dated by TCRdb to the early 2020s). About the investigation overall: Samples covering the acute and convalescent phases of COVID-19 were provided by collaborators in the United States, Italy and Spain. The repertoires were released in a freely available public database intended as a resource for research on the immune response to SARS-CoV-2. Nearly every sample came with metadata listing a de-identified subject ID, COVID-19 status, age in years and sex. HLA class I and class II types, where available, came from metadata supplied by the sample provider rather than from assay-based typing. The dataset comprised deeply sampled blood TCRbeta repertoires from subjects exposed to, actively infected with, or recovered from COVID-19. Samples were obtained from the ongoing ImmuneRACE study (first 160 participants) and from some 1,200 subjects provided by 6 global collaborators. The prospective study material was composed of cDNA or gDNA derived from T cells, B-cell-depleted T cells, or PBMCs. The investigation overall reported the following: The amount of clinical and demographic metadata varied by source and participant and was provided uncurated.

TCRbeta CDR3 regions were amplified from genomic DNA using the immunoSEQ Assay, a bias-controlled multiplex PCR. Regarding the original processing steps: The number of nucleated cells in each sample was estimated from the amplification of reference gene primers within the assay. To quantify the absolute abundance of each unique TCRbeta CDR3 rearrangement, sequence reads were collapsed and filtered. Productive Simpson clonality was computed per sample as the square root of Simpson's diversity index over productive rearrangements. The table comes from immuneACCESS by way of TCRdb, which keeps in-frame sequences with V and J called. Part of the clones is missing from these tables; in studies checked, under half for an unresolved V gene and the rest for unknown reasons. V and J calls plus clone size are reproduced from that table; the DNA served to infer D and trimming. This sample has about 310,000 clones in its table, and 75% to 90% of those were observed once. The ten largest clones add up to 1.5% to 2% of the sample.

Participants in the prospective study were enrolled through a virtual design, were aged roughly 18 to 100 years, and lived in approximately 25 United States geographic areas. To assign participants to cohorts, the prospective study relied on clinical history that participants themselves reported in a screening survey and a study questionnaire. Exposed participants were defined as having been in contact with someone with a PCR-confirmed or clinician-diagnosed COVID-19 case within 2 weeks of study entry. In the prospective study, mobile phlebotomists collected whole blood, serum and a nasopharyngeal or oropharyngeal swab from each participant. Over a roughly 2-month period, participants in the prospective study had the option of providing additional blood draws and questionnaires. Before DNA extraction, prospective study blood samples were shipped either frozen or at room temperature. As for this clone: The antigen this receptor binds is unknown. No much larger clone is present one base from it, and per-base qualities are unavailable.

The TCR comes from a woman aged 30 to 39 who had been exposed to COVID-19. Sequencing was carried out using PBMCs or T cells enriched from blood (not recorded which).

The CDR3 amino acid sequence is: CASSSRLNTEAFF. The nucleotide sequence reads as follows: TGTGCCAGCAGCTCACGGTTGAACACTGAAGCTTTCTTT. This chain joins TRBV9 to TRBJ1-1; no D gene can be assigned with confidence. Relative to germline, V is 4 bases shorter and J is 0 bases shorter, with 7 bases between their ends. Taken from cysteine to phenylalanine, the CDR3 has 13 residues. Left in the record is the CDR3 DNA by itself, 39 bases read in frame from the first base. The germline V gene sets CDR1 to SGDLS and CDR2 to YYNGEE.